Presented here are 21 T cell receptor beta chains from one specimen sequenced in a study of T-cell memory formation after mild COVID-19. TCRdb reprocessed the 5' RACE reads via MiXCR and lists one record per CDR3 protein. The sample consists of around 200,000 distinct CDR3 sequences, approximately 16% of them appearing once. Sequences were obtained from PBMCs or a T cell subset sorted from them (not recorded which). The receptors shown here come from an adult woman who had mild COVID-19 (a few samples of this study predate the infection). Cell type and time point are not known.

V is TRBV11-2 and J is TRBJ2-3; D not certain. Germline V gene lookup returns CDR1 SGHAT and CDR2 FQNNGV. The ends were cut back, 3 bases at V and 6 bases at J, with 10 bases in the middle. The CDR3 has 13 amino acids. CDR3 protein: CASSLDQPDTQYF. In nucleotides, the CDR3 is TGTGCCAGCAGCTTGGATCAGCCGGATACGCAGTATTTT.

The rearrangement joins TRBV12-3 or TRBV12-4 to TRBJ1-1; 8 nucleotides line up with TRBD1. With V trimmed by 6 bases and J by 4 bases, 7 bases remained unmatched. The CDR3 loop spans 14 amino acids. The CDR3 nucleotides are TGTGCCAGCAGCAGGGGGCGGCGGGGCACTGAAGCTTTCTTT. This codes for CASSRGRRGTEAFF.

The CDR3 region has the DNA TGTGCCAGCAGTTACTCGAAGGGGGGGATCTATGGCTACACCTTC. It yields the protein CASSYSKGGIYGYTF. The V and J genes are TRBV6-5 and TRBJ1-2; D may be TRBD1 (6 bases). The CDR3 runs to 15 residues. Trimming left V 0 bases short and J 4 bases short, with 12 bases between. From germline, CDR1 is MNHEY and CDR2 SVGAGI.

This clonotype has a handful of counts. The chain links TRBV12-3 or TRBV12-4 to TRBJ2-3; no reliable D call. Trimming pared 5 bases from V and 5 bases from J, leaving 11 bases between. CDR3 length: 13 residues. CDR3 amino acids: CASSPPARDTQYF. As DNA, the CDR3 is TGTGCCAGCAGTCCCCCGGCCCGAGATACGCAGTATTTT.

The sample holds a few counts of this clonotype. The chain joins TRBV9 to TRBJ2-2; 7 nucleotides match TRBD1. Germline V gene data show CDR1 as SGDLS and CDR2 as YYNGEE. The CDR3 is made up of 15 amino acids. V dropped 3 bases and J dropped 7; count of bases not matched to a gene: 9. The CDR3 here is CASSANSYRGGELFF. The CDR3 bases are TGTGCCAGCAGCGCCAACTCCTACAGGGGCGGGGAGCTGTTTTTT.

This clonotype was counted ten times or more. This chain joins TRBV18 and TRBJ1-1, with 8 bases aligning to TRBD1. The CDR3 is 14 residues long. Looked up from germline, CDR1 is KGHSH and CDR2 is LQKENI. Trimming at V came to 8 bases and at J to 2 bases, leaving 7 bases not matched to a gene. The CDR3 sequence: CASSPRGLNTEAFF. Written as DNA, the CDR3 is TGTGCCAGCAGCCCCAGGGGGCTAAACACTGAAGCTTTCTTT.

This clonotype was seen a handful of times. This sequence joins TRBV27 and TRBJ2-7; TRBD2 matches 11 bases. The V segment lost 6 bases and the J segment 2 bases; nucleotides outside the gene matches: 6. This CDR3 region has 15 residues. Per germline, CDR1 MNHEY and CDR2 SMNVEV (reference sequence). The DNA for the CDR3 is TGTGCCAGCAGGCAGACTAGCGGGACCACCTACGAGCAGTACTTC. Translated, it gives CASRQTSGTTYEQYF.

The genes are TRBV7-9 and TRBJ2-7; D possibly corresponds to TRBD1 (6 bases). The CDR3 covers 13 residues. Germline lookup yields CDR1 SEHNR and CDR2 FQNEAQ (reference sequence). Trimming removed 5 bases at V and 4 bases at J, with 12 bases between. The chain's CDR3 is CASSRRGGYEQYF. In DNA form, the CDR3 reads TGTGCCAGCAGCCGGCGAGGGGGATACGAGCAGTACTTC.

The CDR3 sequence is CSSGEAFF. Here the CDR3 DNA reads TGCAGCTCCGGGGAAGCTTTCTTT. The V gene is TRBV29-1, the J gene TRBJ1-1, with D unclear. The V and J ends lost 8 bases and 8 bases respectively, with 6 bases between them. The CDR3 loop spans 8 amino acids. Germline V gene sequence: CDR1 SQVTM, CDR2 ANQGSEA.

The chain uses TRBV29-1 and TRBJ2-1, with TRBD1 identical over 11 bases. Per germline, CDR1 SQVTM and CDR2 ANQGSEA. Trimming cost V 7 bases and J 0 bases; bases outside gene matches: 11. The CDR3 runs to 17 residues. This CDR3 reads CSAAGQGAIGSYNEQFF. The DNA for the CDR3 is TGCAGCGCTGCCGGACAGGGGGCAATTGGCTCCTACAATGAGCAGTTCTTC.

This clonotype was seen only a few times. The chain links TRBV27 to TRBJ1-1, with TRBD1 matching over 7 bases. Germline lookup yields CDR1 MNHEY and CDR2 SMNVEV (reference sequence). The V and J ends lost 5 bases and 6 bases, in that order; junction bases with no gene match: 15. The CDR3 is 16 amino acids. The DNA of the CDR3 is TGTGCCAGCAGTCCCAACCTTTCGGGACAGAATTCTGAAGCTTTCTTT. The encoded protein is CASSPNLSGQNSEAFF.

This clonotype was counted a few times. The chain combines TRBV21-1 with TRBJ2-3. TRBV21-1 is noted as a pseudogene. The CDR3 has 10 amino acids. The CDR3 sequence is CASSKLPGCF. For the CDR3, the DNA is TGTGCCAGCAGCAAACTGCCAGGGTGTTTT.

This clonotype was detected ten times or more. The rearrangement links TRBV7-2 to TRBJ2-7, with D perhaps TRBD2 (5 bases). Germline CDR1 SGHTA, CDR2 FQGNSA. CDR3 size: 14 residues. V was shortened by 5 bases and J by 0 bases, with 11 bases between the two germline ends. Written as DNA, the CDR3 is TGTGCCAGCAGCCGCGGACTGAGCTCCTACGAGCAGTACTTC. It encodes CASSRGLSSYEQYF. The complete variable domain, with remaining parts taken from reference TRBV7-2 and TRBJ2-7, reads GAGVSQSPSNKVTEKGKDVELRCDPISGHTALYWYRQSLGQGLEFLIYFQGNSAPDKSGLPSDRFSAERTGGSVSTLTIQRTQQEDSAVYLCASSRGLSSYEQYFGPGTRLTVT.

In this sample, this clonotype turned up many times. The chain links TRBV5-1 to TRBJ2-5; TRBD1 matches 7 bases. Germline assignment: CDR1 SGHRS and CDR2 YFSETQ. The CDR3 loop spans 13 amino acids. The V gene end was trimmed by 4 bases and the J gene end by 3 bases; junction bases not matched to a gene: 3. The DNA for the CDR3 is TGCGCCAGCAGCCGTGACAGGGAAGAGACCCAGTACTTC. Protein sequence: CASSRDREETQYF.

In this sample, this clonotype turned up a few times. The chain recombines TRBV20-1 with TRBJ2-4, with 15 bases lining up with TRBD2. Germline trimming cut 5 bases from V and 1 base from J; bases unmatched to any gene: 9. Germline values: CDR1 DFQATT, CDR2 SNEGSKA (reference sequence). The CDR3 contains 18 residues. The CDR3 DNA reads TGCAGTGCTTCTCGGACTAGCGGGGGGGCCTGGGCCAAAAACATTCAGTACTTC. Protein sequence: CSASRTSGGAWAKNIQYF.

The V gene is TRBV3-1, the J gene TRBJ2-3; D gene unclear. This CDR3 has 16 amino acids. Germline-derived CDR1 and CDR2 are LGHDT and YNNKEL (reference sequence). The germline V and J ends were trimmed by 4 bases and 3 bases, with 17 bases remaining between them. For the CDR3, the DNA is TGTGCCAGCAGCCTTTCCTCAATCCTCCGAACAGATACGCAGTATTTT. Encoded protein: CASSLSSILRTDTQYF.

This clonotype has a handful of counts. V gene TRBV12-3 or TRBV12-4 combines with J gene TRBJ2-7; 9 bases line up with TRBD2. The CDR3 has 14 amino acids. Trimming took 6 bases from V and 3 from J; bases not matched to a gene: 6. The CDR3 sequence is CASSPSGKDYEQYF. The CDR3 DNA reads TGTGCCAGCAGCCCTAGCGGGAAAGACTACGAGCAGTACTTC.

This clonotype showed up just a few times. J is TRBJ1-3 and V is TRBV20-1, with D uncertain. Germline V gene sequence: CDR1 DFQATT, CDR2 SNEGSKA (reference sequence). CDR3 length: 15 residues. The V and J ends lost 6 bases and 0 bases respectively, with 15 bases between them. Written as DNA, the CDR3 is TGCAGTGCGGACGGAGGGCCGTCCTCTGGAAACACCATATATTTT. Residues: CSADGGPSSGNTIYF.

The rearrangement uses TRBV7-9 and TRBJ1-1, with D unresolved. The CDR3 extends over 13 amino acids. The V and J ends lost 3 bases and 4 bases respectively, with 9 bases between them. Germline lookup yields CDR1 SEHNR and CDR2 FQNEAQ (reference sequence). Here the CDR3 DNA reads TGTGCCAGCAGCTTTGAGTCTGCCACTGAAGCTTTCTTT. Its protein is CASSFESATEAFF.

The chain has TRBV6-6 and TRBJ1-1; D remains ambiguous. This CDR3 is built from 14 residues. Per the germline V gene, CDR1 is MNHNY and CDR2 is SVGAGI (reference sequence). Between the trimmed V and J ends, which lost 0 bases and 3 bases, there was a span of 8 bases. CDR3 in amino acids: CASSYSHGDTEAFF. CDR3 nucleotide sequence: TGTGCCAGCAGTTACTCGCACGGGGACACTGAAGCTTTCTTT.

The genes are TRBV9 and TRBJ2-5, with D possibly TRBD2 on 6 matching bases. The CDR3 is 16 amino acids. V was shortened by 3 bases and J by 1 base, with 16 bases between the two germline ends. CDR1 and CDR2 (germline): SGDLS, YYNGEE. The CDR3 region is CASSAGQRALQETQYF. The CDR3 DNA is TGTGCCAGCAGCGCTGGGCAGCGGGCCCTCCAAGAGACCCAGTACTTC.